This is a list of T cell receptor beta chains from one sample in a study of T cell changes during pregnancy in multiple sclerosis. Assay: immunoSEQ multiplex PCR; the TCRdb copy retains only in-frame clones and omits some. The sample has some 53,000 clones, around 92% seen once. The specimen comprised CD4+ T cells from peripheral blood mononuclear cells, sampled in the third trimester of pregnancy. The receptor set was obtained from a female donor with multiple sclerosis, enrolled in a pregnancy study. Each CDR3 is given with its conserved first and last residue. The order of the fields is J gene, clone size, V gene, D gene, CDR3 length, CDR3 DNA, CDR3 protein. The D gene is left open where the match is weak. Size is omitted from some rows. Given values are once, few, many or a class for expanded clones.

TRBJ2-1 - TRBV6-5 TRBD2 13 TGTGCCAGCAGTTACTCGAGGGAGGGCGAGCAGTTCTTC CASSYSREGEQFF
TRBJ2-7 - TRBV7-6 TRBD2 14 TGTGCCAGCAGCATGGCGGGAGAGCTCTACGAGCAGTACTTC CASSMAGELYEQYF
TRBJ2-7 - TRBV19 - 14 TGTGCCAGTAGTTTTAGCGGTACCCACTACGAGCAGTACTTC CASSFSGTHYEQYF
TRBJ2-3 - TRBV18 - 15 TGTGCCAGCTCACTACAGGGAGGGGGCACAGATACGCAGTATTTT CASSLQGGGTDTQYF
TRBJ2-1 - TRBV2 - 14 TGTGCCAGCAGTGACTTGGGCCCCTACAATGAGCAGTTCTTC CASSDLGPYNEQFF
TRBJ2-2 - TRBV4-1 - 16 TGCGCCAGCAGCCAAGATGGTCGGGAGACCACCGGGGAGCTGTTTTTT CASSQDGRETTGELFF
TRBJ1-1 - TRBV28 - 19 TGTGCCAGCACCCCTAAAGTTGGGAGGGGGTCTTTCGGGAACACTGAAGCTTTCTTT CASTPKVGRGSFGNTEAFF
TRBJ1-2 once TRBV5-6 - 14 TGTGCCAGCAGCTTGTATCTGCGCCCCTTTGGCTACACCTTC CASSLYLRPFGYTF
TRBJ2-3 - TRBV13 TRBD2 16 TGTGCCAGCAGCTTAAAGACTAGCGGGGGCACAGATACGCAGTATTTT CASSLKTSGGTDTQYF
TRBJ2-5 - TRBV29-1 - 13 TGCAGCGTTGCTAGCAATTCCCGGGAGACCCAGTACTTC CSVASNSRETQYF
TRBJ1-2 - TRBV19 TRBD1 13 TGTGCCAGTAGTGGGACAGCCCCTTGGGGCTACACCTTC CASSGTAPWGYTF
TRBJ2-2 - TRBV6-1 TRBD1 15 TGTGCCAGCAATACCGGGACAGGGTTGACCGGGGAGCTGTTTTTT CASNTGTGLTGELFF
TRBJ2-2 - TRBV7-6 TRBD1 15 TGTGCCAGCAGCTCCACAGGGGGCAACACCGGGGAGCTGTTTTTT CASSSTGGNTGELFF
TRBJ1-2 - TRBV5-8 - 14 TGTGCCAGCAGCCTCGAAGCGGGGATCTATGGCTACACCTTC CASSLEAGIYGYTF
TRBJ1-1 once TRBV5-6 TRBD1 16 TGTGCCAGCAGCCGGAGCCGGACAGGGAGAGGCACTGAAGCTTTCTTT CASSRSRTGRGTEAFF
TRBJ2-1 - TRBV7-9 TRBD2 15 TGTGCCAGCAGGCCGACTAGCGGGATGTTCGTTGCGCAGTTCTTC CASRPTSGMFVAQFF
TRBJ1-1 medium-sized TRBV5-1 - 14 TGCGCCAGCAGCTTCCAGGGGAAGGACACTGAAGCTTTCTTT CASSFQGKDTEAFF
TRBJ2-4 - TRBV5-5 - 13 TGTGCCAGCACCGACTTAGCCAAAAACATTCAGTACTTC CASTDLAKNIQYF
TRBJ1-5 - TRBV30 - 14 TGTGCCTGGACGCCGCGGACAGTCAATCAGCCCCAGCATTTT CAWTPRTVNQPQHF
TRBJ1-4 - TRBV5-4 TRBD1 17 TGTGCCAGCAGCCTAGACGGGACAGCAGCCCTTAATGAAAAACTGTTTTTT CASSLDGTAALNEKLFF
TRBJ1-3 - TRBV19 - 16 TGTGCCAGTAGCACCCCTCGGCAGGGCTCTGGAAACACCATATATTTT CASSTPRQGSGNTIYF
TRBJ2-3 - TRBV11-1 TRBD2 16 TGTGCCAGCAGCTACCGGACTAGCGGGGGAGGCGATACGCAGTATTTT CASSYRTSGGGDTQYF
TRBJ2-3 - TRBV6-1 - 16 TGTGCCAGCAGTGCAATCACTGGTGCTAGCACAGATACGCAGTATTTT CASSAITGASTDTQYF
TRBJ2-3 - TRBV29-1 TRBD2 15 TGCAGCGCTGGAGTTAGCGGGAGGAGGGCAGATACGCAGTATTTT CSAGVSGRRADTQYF
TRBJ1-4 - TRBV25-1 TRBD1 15 TGTGCCAGCAGTGCCCCGGGACAGGGGAATGAAAAACTGTTTTTT CASSAPGQGNEKLFF
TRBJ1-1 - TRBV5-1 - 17 TGCGCCAGCAGCTTGGGGTTGGCCCGGGTGGGGAACACTGAAGCTTTCTTT CASSLGLARVGNTEAFF
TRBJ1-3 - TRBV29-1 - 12 TGCAGCGTTCTGGCTCTGGGAAACACCATATATTTT CSVLALGNTIYF
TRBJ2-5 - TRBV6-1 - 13 TGTGCCAGCCAACAGGGCCACCAAGAGACCCAGTACTTC CASQQGHQETQYF
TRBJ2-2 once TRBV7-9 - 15 TGTGCCAGCAGCCCCCTCCGGGGAATTACCGGGGAGCTGTTTTTT CASSPLRGITGELFF
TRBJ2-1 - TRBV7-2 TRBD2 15 TGTGCCAGCAGCAACGGACTAGTTGGTCGGAATGAGCAGTTCTTC CASSNGLVGRNEQFF
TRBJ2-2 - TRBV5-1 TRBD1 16 TGCGCCAGCAGCTTGGAGGGACAGGGGGCGGCCGGGGAGCTGTTTTTT CASSLEGQGAAGELFF
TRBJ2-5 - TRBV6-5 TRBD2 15 TGTGCCAGCAGTTACTTTGGCGGGAGGGTGGAGACCCAGTACTTC CASSYFGGRVETQYF
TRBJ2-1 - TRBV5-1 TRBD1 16 TGCGCCAGCAGCCCCCAAACAGGGGGCTATTATAATGAGCAGTTCTTC CASSPQTGGYYNEQFF
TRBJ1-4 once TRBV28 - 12 TGTGCCAGCAGACAGTCTCGCGAAAAACTGTTTTTT CASRQSREKLFF
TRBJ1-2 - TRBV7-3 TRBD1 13 TGTGCCAGCAGCTTCAACAGGGGCTATGGCTACACCTTC CASSFNRGYGYTF
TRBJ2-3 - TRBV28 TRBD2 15 TGTGCCAGCAGTTCGGGGACTAGCGGGAGAGATACGCAGTATTTT CASSSGTSGRDTQYF
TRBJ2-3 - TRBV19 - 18 TGTGCCAGTAGCCCCAGTAAGCTAGCCGTCAGTCCCACAGATACGCAGTATTTT CASSPSKLAVSPTDTQYF
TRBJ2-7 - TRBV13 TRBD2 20 TGTGCCAGCAGCCCAAGCGGGGTGCTAGCGGGAGGGATAAACTCCTACGAGCAGTACTTC CASSPSGVLAGGINSYEQYF
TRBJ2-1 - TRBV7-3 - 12 TGTGCCAGCAGCGCTAATGGCAATGAGCAGTTCTTC CASSANGNEQFF
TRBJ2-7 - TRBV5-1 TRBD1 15 TGCGCCAGCAGCCTTGGACAGGGCTCACCGTACGAGCAGTACTTC CASSLGQGSPYEQYF
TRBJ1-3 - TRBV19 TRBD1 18 TGTGCCAGTAGTACCACTGGACAGGGACTCTTCTCTGGAAACACCATATATTTT CASSTTGQGLFSGNTIYF
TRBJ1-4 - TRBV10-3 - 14 TGTGCCATCAGTGAGTCGATTGAGGGAGAAAAACTGTTTTTT CAISESIEGEKLFF
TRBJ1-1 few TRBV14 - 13 TGTGCCAGCAGCCTGACAGAGAACACTGAAGCTTTCTTT CASSLTENTEAFF
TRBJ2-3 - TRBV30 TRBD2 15 TGTGCCTGGAAGAGCGGGGGGGCCACGGCAGATACGCAGTATTTT CAWKSGGATADTQYF